The 19 T cell receptor beta chains presented below share a single source sample, sequenced in a study of cytomegalovirus exposure and HLA in healthy donors. PCR primers comprised 60 Vbeta and 13 Jbeta primers. Clones were sequenced by immunoSEQ multiplex PCR, and TCRdb holds only the in-frame ones, with some missing. The table lists 95,000 to 150,000 clones, about 83% of them singletons, with around 3.5% in the top ten. Sequencing was performed on PBMCs. All receptors come from a man aged 25 to 40 in good health and CMV-seronegative.

The V gene is TRBV25-1, the J gene TRBJ2-5, with D hard to call. The CDR3 runs 11 residues. The V gene lost 4 bases and the J gene lost 5 bases, with 5 bases spanning the gap. The germline CDR1 and CDR2 sequences are MGHDK and SYGVNS. The CDR3 loop reads CASSGQETQYF. In nucleotides, the CDR3 is TGTGCCAGCAGTGGGCAGGAGACCCAGTACTTC.

J is TRBJ1-5 and V is TRBV7-9; 7 nucleotides match TRBD1. CDR3 size: 16 residues. CDR1 SEHNR and CDR2 FQNEAQ come from the germline V gene (reference sequence). V trimming: 5 bases; J trimming: 2 bases; junction bases outside the gene matches: 9. DNA of the CDR3: TGTGCCAGCAGCCCGACAGGGATCTCGGGCAATCAGCCCCAGCATTTT. Protein sequence: CASSPTGISGNQPQHF.

The rearrangement uses TRBV4-1 and TRBJ2-5; D uncertain. Deletions cut 3 bases from V and 11 bases from J, with 10 bases between. Per the germline V gene, CDR1 is MGHRA and CDR2 is YSYEKL. The CDR3 covers 11 residues. The CDR3 reads CASSHGKEQYF. DNA for the CDR3: TGCGCCAGCAGCCATGGAAAGGAGCAGTACTTC.

This clone was detected a few times. This chain uses TRBV6-1 with TRBJ2-7; TRBD1 is a possible D gene (5 bases). Germline CDR1 reads MNHNS; CDR2 reads SASEGT. Trimming shortened V by 0 bases and J by 4 bases, and 19 bases separated the two germline ends. CDR3 length: 17 residues. The CDR3 region has the DNA TGTGCCAGCAGTGAAGCCTCCGCGCGCTGGGGCTTATACGAGCAGTACTTC. Its protein is CASSEASARWGLYEQYF.

This clone was seen only a few times. The chain couples TRBV2 to TRBJ2-2; D unresolved. The CDR3 is 16 residues long. Germline V lookup: CDR1 SNHLY, CDR2 FYNNEI. V lost 5 bases, J lost 4 bases, and 17 bases lay in between. Here the CDR3 reads CASSISFPKSTGELFF. The CDR3 region has the DNA TGTGCCAGCAGTATTAGTTTCCCGAAGAGCACCGGGGAGCTGTTTTTT.

For this clone: At one end, the junction sequence differs from germline, possibly due to a read error. DNA for the CDR3: TGTGCCAGCAGTGAAGCTTTGGACACACTTAATGGTTTT. It yields the protein CASSEALDTLNGF. The chain employs TRBV6-1 and TRBJ1-3; perhaps TRBD1 as D (5 bases). Germline V gives CDR1 MNHNS, CDR2 SASEGT. CDR3 length equals 13 residues.

This sequence joins TRBV4-1 and TRBJ2-7, with D tentatively TRBD1 (8 bases). From germline, CDR1 is MGHRA and CDR2 YSYEKL. The CDR3 covers 16 residues. Deletions cut 4 bases from V and 2 bases from J, with 18 bases between. In DNA form, the CDR3 reads TGCGCCAGCAGCCTCGGGGGGACAGGCCCGGCCTACGAGCAGTACTTC. This encodes CASSLGGTGPAYEQYF.

The rearrangement uses TRBV9 and TRBJ1-1; D gene ambiguous. There are 15 residues in the CDR3. V was cut by 3 bases and J by 3 bases, with 15 bases left in between. CDR1 and CDR2 (germline): SGDLS, YYNGEE. The CDR3 loop is CASSAESLSDTEAFF. The DNA for the CDR3 is TGTGCCAGCAGCGCCGAATCTCTGAGTGACACTGAAGCTTTCTTT.

This sequence joins TRBV30 and TRBJ1-3; D ambiguous. Trimming cost V 0 bases and J 3 bases, with 12 bases left between them. Germline loops: CDR1 GTSNPN, CDR2 SVGIG (reference sequence). The CDR3 length is 15 residues. The CDR3 DNA follows: TGTGCCTGGAGTGTACCTGCCGGAGTTGGAAACACCATATATTTT. This sequence encodes CAWSVPAGVGNTIYF.

The V gene is TRBV19, the J gene TRBJ2-1, with 9 bases identical to TRBD1. The germline V gene has CDR1 LNHDA and CDR2 SQIVND (reference sequence). There are 17 residues in the CDR3. Trimming cost V 0 bases and J 6 bases; bases outside gene matches: 9. As DNA, the CDR3 is TGTGCCAGTAGTATAGACCCCGGGACAGGGTACGTCAATGAGCAGTTCTTC. Translation gives CASSIDPGTGYVNEQFF.

The V call is TRBV5-4, the J call TRBJ1-2; no clear D gene. The CDR3 runs 13 residues. Germline V gene lookup returns CDR1 SGHNT and CDR2 YYREEE (reference sequence). V gave up 5 bases and J gave up 0 bases, with 8 bases separating them. The CDR3 DNA reads TGTGCCAGCAGTTTGCCTCCTAACTATGGCTACACCTTC. It translates to CASSLPPNYGYTF.

This clone was seen a handful of times. The chain carries TRBV28 and TRBJ1-5; TRBD1 is a possible D gene (5 bases). The CDR3 consists of 13 residues. With 7 bases removed from V and 5 bases from J, the gap between germline ends came to 12 bases. Germline V gives CDR1 MDHEN, CDR2 SYDVKM. The CDR3 sequence: CASILDRYQPQHF. The CDR3 DNA reads TGTGCCAGCATCCTAGACAGATATCAGCCCCAGCATTTT.

In DNA form, the CDR3 reads TGTGCCAGCAGCTTGGGCAGTCCCAGGGATACGCAGTATTTT. Translating gives CASSLGSPRDTQYF. The gene calls are TRBV5-5 and TRBJ2-3, with D unclear. The CDR3 sequence is 14 residues long. Germline CDR1 and CDR2: SGHKS and YYEKEE (reference sequence). Trimming shortened V by 0 bases and J by 6 bases, and 11 bases separated the two germline ends.

V gene TRBV30 combines with J gene TRBJ2-4; TRBD1 aligns across 9 bases. V lost 4 bases to trimming and J lost 8 bases; unmatched junction nucleotides: 9. CDR3 length: 14 residues. Per germline, CDR1 GTSNPN and CDR2 SVGIG (reference sequence). The CDR3 nucleotides are TGTGCCTGGAACAAAGGGACAGGGAGGGACATTCAGTACTTC. Translating it yields CAWNKGTGRDIQYF.

This sequence joins TRBV5-1 and TRBJ1-1, with D uncertain. Germline CDR1 and CDR2: SGHRS and YFSETQ. This CDR3 spans 15 amino acids. Trimming cost V 0 bases and J 1 base, with 10 bases left between them. For the CDR3, the DNA is TGCGCCAGCAGCTTGGCCACTGTCCCGAACACTGAAGCTTTCTTT. Protein: CASSLATVPNTEAFF.

The chain carries TRBV28 and TRBJ2-5, with 11 positions matching TRBD1. The V gene's germline CDR1 is MDHEN and CDR2 SYDVKM. This CDR3 is built from 18 residues. J gave up 3 bases and V 6 bases, and 15 bases lay outside the gene matches. The CDR3 DNA is TGTGCCAGCAGCCATGGCGTTATGGGACAGGGGGGAGAAGAGACCCAGTACTTC. This sequence encodes CASSHGVMGQGGEETQYF.

The chain is built from TRBV7-8 and TRBJ1-4, with TRBD1 matching over 8 bases. The CDR3 totals 14 residues. Unmatched junction bases numbered 4, after V lost 7 bases and J lost 3 bases. Germline V gene data show CDR1 as SGHVS and CDR2 as FQNEAQ. The CDR3 spells CASNRDRPNEKLFF. In DNA form, the CDR3 reads TGTGCCAGCAACAGGGACAGGCCTAATGAAAAACTGTTTTTT.

V is TRBV2 and J is TRBJ1-2; D is undetermined. Trimming cost V 1 base and J 3 bases, with 6 bases left between them. Germline CDR1 SNHLY, CDR2 FYNNEI. CDR3 length equals 13 residues. The CDR3 sequence is CASSEGQDYGYTF. Written as DNA, the CDR3 is TGTGCCAGCAGTGAAGGGCAGGACTATGGCTACACCTTC.

This sequence joins TRBV30 and TRBJ1-1, with TRBD1 as a possible D gene (5 bases). CDR3 size: 11 residues. CDR1 and CDR2 (germline): GTSNPN, SVGIG (reference sequence). V was pared by 7 bases and J by 5 bases, with 11 bases between. CDR3 sequence: CASREGTEAFF. CDR3 bases: TGTGCCTCGAGGGAGGGGACTGAAGCTTTCTTT.